The rows below give T cell receptor beta chains drawn from one sample of a study of identical twins. TCRdb analysed the 5' RACE reads with MiXCR anew, one entry per CDR3 protein. The sample includes about 890,000 distinct CDR3 sequences, about 12% of them seen just once. These data are also associated with another study on yellow fever vaccine responses in identical twins.

The material sequenced was PBMCs. The receptor set was obtained from a woman between 18 and 29 years old in good health. Both conserved end residues are part of each CDR3. Each record gives: V gene, J gene, clone size, D gene, CDR3 protein, CDR3 DNA. A D gene is named only where the DNA matches it firmly. Some rows have no size entry. The others give once, few or many, or a class for an expanded clone.

V gene: TRBV3-1
J gene: TRBJ2-7
clone size: NA
D gene: TRBD2
CDR3 protein: CASSQEGLEFYEQYF
CDR3 DNA: TGTGCCAGCAGCCAAGAAGGACTAGAATTCTACGAGCAGTACTTC

V gene: TRBV7-7
J gene: TRBJ2-1
clone size: few
D gene: TRBD1
CDR3 protein: CASREQGTYNEQFF
CDR3 DNA: TGTGCCAGCAGGGAACAGGGGACCTACAATGAGCAGTTCTTC

V gene: TRBV5-1
J gene: TRBJ2-1
clone size: many
D gene: TRBD2
CDR3 protein: CASSSTSGVYNEQFF
CDR3 DNA: TGCGCCAGCAGCAGCACTAGCGGGGTCTACAATGAGCAGTTCTTC

V gene: TRBV5-1
J gene: TRBJ1-2
clone size: few
D gene: NA
CDR3 protein: CASGLGALGGYTF
CDR3 DNA: TGCGCCAGCGGTCTTGGGGCGCTTGGGGGCTACACCTTC

V gene: TRBV7-6
J gene: TRBJ2-1
clone size: few
D gene: TRBD2
CDR3 protein: CASSLVFVAGGHNEQFF
CDR3 DNA: TGTGCCAGCAGCTTAGTATTTGTAGCGGGGGGACACAATGAGCAGTTCTTC

V gene: TRBV28
J gene: TRBJ1-1
clone size: few
D gene: NA
CDR3 protein: CASSPDGMNTEAFF
CDR3 DNA: TGTGCCAGCAGCCCGGACGGCATGAACACTGAAGCTTTCTTT

V gene: TRBV21-1
J gene: TRBJ2-3
clone size: few
D gene: NA
CDR3 protein: CASSKAWGRGKSTDTQYF
CDR3 DNA: TGTGCCAGCAGCAAAGCGTGGGGGAGGGGGAAGAGCACAGATACGCAGTATTTT

V gene: TRBV5-1
J gene: TRBJ2-2
clone size: NA
D gene: NA
CDR3 protein: CASSLMVSNTGELFF
CDR3 DNA: TGCGCCAGCAGCTTGATGGTCTCGAACACCGGGGAGCTGTTTTTT

V gene: TRBV11-2
J gene: TRBJ2-1
clone size: few
D gene: TRBD2
CDR3 protein: CASSVMSGGYEQFF
CDR3 DNA: TGTGCCAGCAGCGTCATGTCGGGAGGGTATGAGCAGTTCTTC

V gene: TRBV7-9
J gene: TRBJ2-6
clone size: few
D gene: NA
CDR3 protein: CASSRPGRISGANVLTF
CDR3 DNA: TGTGCCAGCAGCAGACCGGGACGCATCTCTGGGGCCAACGTCCTGACTTTC

V gene: TRBV10-1
J gene: TRBJ2-2
clone size: NA
D gene: TRBD1
CDR3 protein: CASSDTGTGLTGELFF
CDR3 DNA: TGCGCCAGCAGTGATACCGGGACAGGGCTCACCGGGGAGCTGTTTTTT

V gene: TRBV3-1
J gene: TRBJ2-1
clone size: many
D gene: TRBD2
CDR3 protein: CASSRPGTRANEQFF
CDR3 DNA: TGTGCCAGCAGCCGTCCCGGGACTAGAGCCAATGAGCAGTTCTTC

V gene: TRBV28
J gene: TRBJ2-1
clone size: few
D gene: NA
CDR3 protein: CASSLAAGGTPSRNEQFF
CDR3 DNA: TGTGCCAGCAGTTTGGCCGCCGGAGGGACACCGTCGAGGAATGAGCAGTTCTTC

V gene: TRBV5-1
J gene: TRBJ2-5
clone size: NA
D gene: TRBD2
CDR3 protein: CASSAGTSLYPETQYF
CDR3 DNA: TGCGCCAGCAGCGCCGGGACTAGTTTGTACCCCGAGACCCAGTACTTC

V gene: TRBV12-3/TRBV12-4
J gene: TRBJ2-1
clone size: many
D gene: TRBD1
CDR3 protein: CASSPTGTGGEQFF
CDR3 DNA: TGTGCCAGCAGTCCAACCGGGACAGGGGGTGAGCAGTTCTTC

V gene: TRBV2
J gene: TRBJ2-1
clone size: NA
D gene: NA
CDR3 protein: CASDLLAGKGNEQFF
CDR3 DNA: TGTGCCAGCGATTTACTCGCGGGCAAAGGCAATGAGCAGTTCTTC

V gene: TRBV29-1
J gene: TRBJ2-1
clone size: NA
D gene: NA
CDR3 protein: CSVEVLADEQFF
CDR3 DNA: TGCAGCGTTGAGGTTCTGGCGGATGAGCAGTTCTTC

V gene: TRBV2
J gene: TRBJ2-3
clone size: NA
D gene: NA
CDR3 protein: CASRQPGLNTDTQYF
CDR3 DNA: TGTGCCAGCAGACAACCGGGACTCAACACAGATACGCAGTATTTT

V gene: TRBV25-1
J gene: TRBJ2-2
clone size: few
D gene: TRBD2
CDR3 protein: CAISGGITGELFF
CDR3 DNA: TGTGCCATTAGCGGGGGGATCACCGGGGAGCTGTTTTTT

V gene: TRBV28
J gene: TRBJ2-5
clone size: few
D gene: TRBD2
CDR3 protein: CAGWGLAGEVTQYF
CDR3 DNA: TGTGCCGGATGGGGACTAGCGGGAGAGGTGACCCAGTACTTC

V gene: TRBV10-1
J gene: TRBJ2-7
clone size: few
D gene: NA
CDR3 protein: CASSDPQGEQYF
CDR3 DNA: TGCGCCAGCAGTGATCCTCAGGGAGAGCAGTACTTC

V gene: TRBV4-1
J gene: TRBJ2-1
clone size: few
D gene: TRBD1
CDR3 protein: CASSKAPGQGQYNEQFF
CDR3 DNA: TGCGCCAGCAGCAAAGCCCCGGGACAGGGTCAATACAATGAGCAGTTCTTC

V gene: TRBV28
J gene: TRBJ2-7
clone size: few
D gene: NA
CDR3 protein: CASSGLVERRREQYF
CDR3 DNA: TGTGCCAGCAGCGGTTTAGTCGAGCGGCGGCGCGAGCAGTACTTC